The rows below give T cell receptor beta chains drawn from one sample of a study of blood T cell repertoires in COVID-19. Repertoires were generated with immunoSEQ multiplex PCR, while TCRdb's copy carries only in-frame clones and drops some. The sample lists approximately 260,000 clones; approximately 83% were seen once. Sequencing was done on a sample of PBMCs or T cells enriched from blood (not recorded which). The receptors derive from a woman in her 40s with acute COVID-19. Each CDR3 is given without its conserved first and last residue.

V gene,J gene,CDR3 protein
TRBV9,TRBJ1-1,ASSLDRDGEAF
TRBV11-3,TRBJ2-1,ASSLPDRYNEQF
TRBV5-1,TRBJ2-7,ASSISVEGEQY
TRBV14,TRBJ2-6,ASSHTSELTSGANVLT
TRBV2,TRBJ2-1,ASSELLAGTYNEQF
TRBV6-2/TRBV6-3,TRBJ2-1,ASSNPGLDNEQF
TRBV2,TRBJ1-5,ASSEAGGSAQH
TRBV7-3,TRBJ2-1,ASSLGLSEDEQF
TRBV5-5,TRBJ1-2,ASSSTGYLGYT
TRBV7-9,TRBJ2-1,ASDPREGNAYNEQF
TRBV10-2,TRBJ2-2,ASRIAGANTGELF
TRBV11-2,TRBJ2-5,ASSLVGRDALQETQY
TRBV7-6,TRBJ1-2,ASSLGSGQNYGYT
TRBV5-5,TRBJ2-1,ASSPIAGTGANEQF
TRBV4-2,TRBJ2-7,ASSPGTESYEQY
TRBV3-1/TRBV3-2,TRBJ2-2,ASSQDQGIGELF
TRBV6-9,TRBJ2-1,ASRSGPPPREQF
TRBV5-1,TRBJ1-4,ASSLGVDRDEKLF
TRBV5-1,TRBJ1-2,ASSLDGQGLAYGYT
TRBV19,TRBJ2-1,ASSSQGSEQF
TRBV21-1,TRBJ2-7,ASTRLVCEQY
TRBV6-6,TRBJ2-1,ASSYTRSYNEQF
TRBV19,TRBJ2-4,ASRPTGGDPNIQY
TRBV6-1,TRBJ2-3,ASSDSRGEGTDTQY
TRBV30,TRBJ2-2,AWSLQRNTGELF
TRBV7-2,TRBJ2-6,ASSLGLAGGFRANVLT
TRBV2,TRBJ1-5,ASSDGKEVQPQH
TRBV5-1,TRBJ1-1,ASSLGAGGRNTEAF
TRBV11-2,TRBJ1-1,ASSLGQGAF
TRBV19,TRBJ1-1,ASSTNQAVGNTEAF
TRBV29-1,TRBJ1-1,SVDRGDEAF
TRBV29-1,TRBJ1-2,SVVSGDYGYT
TRBV5-4,TRBJ2-7,ASSFRQGADEQY
TRBV27,TRBJ2-7,ASRTRDFYEQY
TRBV3-1/TRBV3-2,TRBJ2-1,ASSRSRRNEQF
TRBV5-6,TRBJ2-5,ASSMTGGAETQY
TRBV7-8,TRBJ2-1,ASSYGQGLYNEQF
TRBV9,TRBJ1-1,ASSVGDSPTEAF
TRBV5-1,TRBJ2-5,ASSFLAAGQETQY
TRBV7-2,TRBJ1-2,ASSLGGTNYGYT